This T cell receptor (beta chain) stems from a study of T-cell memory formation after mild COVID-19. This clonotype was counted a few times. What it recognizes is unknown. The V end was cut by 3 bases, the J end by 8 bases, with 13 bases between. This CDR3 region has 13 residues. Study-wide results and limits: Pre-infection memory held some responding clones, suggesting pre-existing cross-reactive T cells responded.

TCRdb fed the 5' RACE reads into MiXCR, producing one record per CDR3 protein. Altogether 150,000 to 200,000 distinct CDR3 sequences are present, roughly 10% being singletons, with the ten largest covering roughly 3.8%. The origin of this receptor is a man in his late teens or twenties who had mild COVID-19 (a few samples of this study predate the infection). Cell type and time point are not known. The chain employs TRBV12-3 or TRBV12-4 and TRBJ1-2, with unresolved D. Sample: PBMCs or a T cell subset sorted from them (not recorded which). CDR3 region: CASSLRVLSGYTF. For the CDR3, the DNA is TGTGCCAGCAGTTTGAGGGTGCTTAGCGGCTACACCTTC.